This T cell receptor beta chain was documented in a study of shared clonotypes between healthy human individuals. Trimming removed 5 bases at V and 4 bases at J, with 8 bases between. The CDR3 has 12 residues. Germline V CDR1 and CDR2: MDHEN, SYDVKM. Profiling relied on immunoSEQ multiplex PCR, and the TCRdb table lists in-frame clones only, not all of them. The repertoire includes about 1.1 million clones, around three quarters of them detected once, and more than 0.45% sits in the top ten. This clone was picked up a small number of times. This sample also contains other DNA sequences that code for the same CDR3.

The J gene is TRBJ1-2, the V gene TRBV28, with D possibly matching TRBD1 (6 bases). The sample consisted of memory CD4+ T cells from PBMCs. Sample subset: CD45RA-negative fraction. The sequence was obtained from a man aged 18 to 35 in good health. Some clones in this sample may be carry-over from other donors' samples. CDR3 coding DNA: TGTGCCAGCAGTCGAGGGGGCTATGGCTACACCTTC. Protein product: CASSRGGYGYTF.